Presented here are 24 T cell receptor beta chains from one specimen sequenced in a study of shared clonotypes between healthy human individuals. Libraries were prepared by immunoSEQ multiplex PCR; TCRdb keeps only in-frame clonotypes and omits some of them. The table lists roughly 1.5 million clones, 95% to 99% of them singletons. The material sequenced was naive CD4+ T cells sorted from blood. Subset: CD45RA+ positively selected. The origin of the receptors is a man in his thirties or forties in good health.

The chain employs TRBV7-6 and TRBJ2-7; TRBD2 aligns across 11 bases. J gave up 1 base and V 4 bases, and 6 bases lay outside the gene matches. The CDR3 consists of 16 residues. The germline V gene encodes CDR1 SGHVS and CDR2 FNYEAQ. CDR3 amino acids: CASSSQGLADSYEQYF. The CDR3, as DNA: TGTGCCAGCAGCTCCCAGGGACTAGCGGATTCCTACGAGCAGTACTTC.

The chain has TRBV9 and TRBJ1-3; 7 bases fit TRBD1. The J segment lost 4 bases and the V segment lost 4 bases, leaving 17 bases of the junction unmatched. The CDR3 has 18 amino acids. Germline V CDR1 and CDR2: SGDLS, YYNGEE. As DNA, the CDR3 is TGTGCCAGCAGCAAAACCGGTGGGACAGCCTCAAGGGGAAACACCATATATTTT. It encodes CASSKTGGTASRGNTIYF.

The chain links TRBV5-1 to TRBJ1-3; D gene uncertain. Between the trimmed V and J ends, which lost 0 bases and 0 bases, there was a span of 10 bases. The CDR3 spans 16 residues. Germline V CDR1 and CDR2: SGHRS, YFSETQ. CDR3 sequence: CASSLVSGGSGNTIYF. In nucleotides, the CDR3 is TGCGCCAGCAGCTTGGTTTCCGGAGGCTCTGGAAACACCATATATTTT.

The V gene is TRBV6-5, the J gene TRBJ2-2; 7 nucleotides align to TRBD1. V trimming: 5 bases; J trimming: 7 bases; junction bases outside the gene matches: 10. CDR1 is MNHEY and CDR2 is SVGAGI in the germline V gene. The CDR3 totals 15 residues. CDR3 bases: TGTGCCAGCAGTCATGACAGGGCGTACGGCGGGGAGCTGTTTTTT. Protein sequence: CASSHDRAYGGELFF.

The chain couples TRBV7-2 to TRBJ2-3; no firm D call. This CDR3 has 12 residues. The germline V and J ends were trimmed by 5 bases and 5 bases, with 8 bases remaining between them. The germline V gene has CDR1 SGHTA and CDR2 FQGNSA. CDR3 amino acids: CASSRRGDTQYF. CDR3 sequence (DNA): TGTGCCAGCAGCCGACGAGGAGATACGCAGTATTTT.

V usage is TRBV6-1 and J usage is TRBJ2-5; D gene ambiguous. Trimming pared 2 bases from V and 5 bases from J, leaving 15 bases between. This CDR3 comprises 15 residues. Germline V gene data show CDR1 as MNHNS and CDR2 as SASEGT. The chain's CDR3 is CASSEPGLGQETQYF. The CDR3 DNA reads as TGTGCCAGCAGTGAACCGGGCTTAGGGCAGGAGACCCAGTACTTC.

Written as DNA, the CDR3 is TGTGCCAGCAGCTACACAGGGGGCTCTGGAAACACCATATATTTT. Translated, it gives CASSYTGGSGNTIYF. The rearrangement links TRBV28 to TRBJ1-3; 8 bases fit TRBD1. The CDR3 is 15 residues long. Germline values: CDR1 MDHEN, CDR2 SYDVKM. V shed 6 bases and J 0 bases; nucleotides not matched to a gene: 4.

The chain couples TRBV11-2 to TRBJ2-2; a weak D match, TRBD2 (5 bases). Trimming removed 5 bases from V and 6 bases from J, with 16 bases in between. The CDR3 covers 15 residues. Germline V lookup: CDR1 SGHAT, CDR2 FQNNGV. The CDR3 DNA reads as TGTGCCAGCAGCCGTCTACTGGGGAGCGCCGGGGAGCTGTTTTTT. It translates to CASSRLLGSAGELFF.

Note on this clone: Other DNA sequences within the sample encode an identical CDR3. This chain uses TRBV19 with TRBJ2-3; D not resolved. From germline, CDR1 is LNHDA and CDR2 SQIVND (reference sequence). V was shortened by 3 bases and J by 4 bases, with 17 bases between the two germline ends. This CDR3 is built from 16 residues. DNA for the CDR3: TGTGCCAGTAGTATCGGAACATCCGGTAGAGCAGATACGCAGTATTTT. Its translation: CASSIGTSGRADTQYF.

The count of this clone is one. This chain joins TRBV4-1 and TRBJ1-3; D remains unclear. This CDR3 has 15 residues. Trimming stripped 1 base from V and 4 bases from J, with 11 bases between. Germline V lookup: CDR1 MGHRA, CDR2 YSYEKL. The CDR3 DNA is TGCGCCAGCAGCCAAGTGGGGTCTTGGGGAAACACCATATATTTT. Translated, it gives CASSQVGSWGNTIYF.

CDR3 in DNA: TGTGCCATCGGAGGACAGATCTCCTACAATGAGCAGTTCTTC. The encoded protein is CAIGGQISYNEQFF. The genes are TRBV10-3 and TRBJ2-1, with D tentatively TRBD1 (6 bases). This CDR3 region has 14 residues. Per germline, CDR1 ENHRY and CDR2 SYGVKD. The V end lost 8 bases, the J end lost 0 bases, and 11 bases lay between the germline ends.

CDR3 bases: TGTGCCAGCAGCGTAGATTTGAACGGGCACACCGGGGAGCTGTTTTTT. This sequence encodes CASSVDLNGHTGELFF. The rearrangement joins TRBV9 to TRBJ2-2; D not certain. Per germline, CDR1 SGDLS and CDR2 YYNGEE. This CDR3 has 16 residues. V lost 0 bases and J 3 bases, leaving 12 bases between the germline ends.

The chain links TRBV6-5 to TRBJ2-3; D is undetermined. CDR1 and CDR2 (germline): MNHEY, SVGAGI. The CDR3 covers 13 residues. The germline V and J ends were trimmed by 5 bases and 0 bases, with 6 bases remaining between them. The DNA for the CDR3 is TGTGCCAGCAGTCCTCTTAGCACAGATACGCAGTATTTT. It specifies CASSPLSTDTQYF.

Here the CDR3 reads CASSLAYGGTSSGANVLTF. The CDR3 DNA follows: TGTGCCAGCAGCTTGGCCTACGGCGGGACTAGCTCTGGGGCCAACGTCCTGACTTTC. The rearrangement uses TRBV5-4 and TRBJ2-6, with 8 nucleotides matching TRBD2. The germline gives CDR1 SGHNT, CDR2 YYREEE (reference sequence). There are 19 residues in the CDR3. V dropped 0 bases and J dropped 0; count of bases not matched to a gene: 8.

V and J are TRBV7-3 and TRBJ2-6; no definite D call. V dropped 1 base and J dropped 1 base, with 5 bases sitting between them. In germline, CDR1 is SGHTA, CDR2 FQGTGA. The CDR3 covers 15 residues. The CDR3 coding sequence is TGTGCCAGCAGCTTAAGGGGTTCTGGGGCCAACGTCCTGACTTTC. Protein product: CASSLRGSGANVLTF.

V usage is TRBV2 and J usage is TRBJ2-7, with D perhaps TRBD1 (5 bases). Trimming removed 6 bases at V and 5 bases at J, with 11 bases between. CDR1 is SNHLY, CDR2 FYNNEI, per germline. There are 12 residues in the CDR3. The CDR3 reads CASRPDSHEQYF. The DNA for the CDR3 is TGTGCCAGCAGACCCGACAGTCACGAGCAGTACTTC.

J is TRBJ2-5 and V is TRBV15; D may match TRBD1 or TRBD2 (6 bases each). The CDR3 consists of 14 residues. The germline V gene has CDR1 LNHNV and CDR2 YYDKDF (reference sequence). Trimming took 1 base from V and 5 from J, leaving 11 bases between them. The CDR3 bases are TGTGCCACCAGCAGAGGAGGGGGGTGGGAGACCCAGTACTTC. It yields the protein CATSRGGGWETQYF.

This chain links TRBV27 with TRBJ2-7; D gene ambiguous. Between the trimmed V and J ends, which lost 4 bases and 5 bases, there was a span of 9 bases. The germline V gene has CDR1 MNHEY and CDR2 SMNVEV (reference sequence). The CDR3 extends over 12 amino acids. The CDR3 coding sequence is TGTGCCAGCAGTTCATTCAGTAACGAGCAGTACTTC. Translating it yields CASSSFSNEQYF.

This clone was found once. The genes are TRBV4-3 and TRBJ2-7; 8 bases are a match to TRBD2. V lost 0 bases and J lost 0; bases outside the gene matches: 4. Germline CDR1 and CDR2: LGHNA and YSLEER. The CDR3 consists of 16 residues. The CDR3 loop is CASSQDDGRASYEQYF. CDR3 nucleotides: TGCGCCAGCAGCCAAGACGACGGGAGGGCCTCCTACGAGCAGTACTTC.

The gene calls are TRBV20-1 and TRBJ1-2, with D hard to call. V shed 4 bases and J shed 4 bases, with 7 bases lying between them. Germline loops: CDR1 DFQATT, CDR2 SNEGSKA (reference sequence). CDR3 length: 11 residues. The CDR3 bases are TGCAGTGCTATCCTCGGCTATGGCTACACCTTC. Its translation: CSAILGYGYTF.

This clone was detected only once. The chain couples TRBV4-2 to TRBJ2-1, with 9 bases fitting TRBD2. J gave up 7 bases and V 0 bases, and 13 bases lay outside the gene matches. The CDR3 contains 18 residues. Germline V gene lookup returns CDR1 LGHNA and CDR2 YNFKEQ. CDR3 loop: CASSQDPGGRAGTNEQFF. CDR3 coding DNA: TGTGCCAGCAGCCAAGACCCAGGCGGGAGGGCGGGGACAAATGAGCAGTTCTTC.

Regarding this clone: At the DNA level, this CDR3 is encoded by other sequences in the same sample as well. The gene calls are TRBV5-1 and TRBJ2-2; possible D gene TRBD2, 6 bases. This CDR3 is 16 amino acids long. V was shortened by 2 bases and J by 0 bases, with 11 bases between the two germline ends. Germline V gene sequence: CDR1 SGHRS, CDR2 YFSETQ. The CDR3 sequence: CASSLVAGTNTGELFF. The DNA for the CDR3 is TGCGCCAGCAGCTTAGTGGCGGGAACGAACACCGGGGAGCTGTTTTTT.

V gene TRBV28 combines with J gene TRBJ2-7; D call uncertain. Germline CDR1 and CDR2: MDHEN and SYDVKM. The V and J ends lost 7 bases and 3 bases respectively, with 22 bases between them. The CDR3 extends over 16 amino acids. The CDR3 protein is CASNGPSPLLNYEQYF. In DNA form, the CDR3 reads TGTGCCAGCAACGGACCGAGCCCTCTACTCAACTACGAGCAGTACTTC. The variable domain in full, with the rest retrieved from reference TRBV28 and TRBJ2-7, is DVKVTQSSRYLVKRTGEKVFLECVQDMDHENMFWYRQDPGLGLRLIYFSYDVKMKEKGDIPEGYSVSREKKERFSLILESASTNQTSMYLCASNGPSPLLNYEQYFGPGTRLTVT.

The V gene is TRBV15, the J gene TRBJ2-1; a weak D match, TRBD1 (5 bases). V lost 0 bases and J 10 bases, leaving 16 bases between the germline ends. The CDR3 sequence is 15 residues long. Germline V gene data show CDR1 as LNHNV and CDR2 as YYDKDF (reference sequence). CDR3 DNA sequence: TGTGCCACCAGCAGAGATGATGATACAAGGGGCGAGCAGTTCTTC. Amino acids: CATSRDDDTRGEQFF.